This TCR beta chain emerged from a study of CD8+CD57+ T cells in acquired aplastic anemia. General study findings and limits: Patients and healthy controls showed no significant CD8+ Simpson's diversity difference.

Profiling of TCR beta VDJ combinations and CDR3 sequences used genomic DNA as template. Each CDR3 protein gets one entry after TCRdb re-called the reads with MiXCR. The sample includes under 250,000 distinct CDR3 sequences, 30% to 40% seen only once; the top ten take roughly 1.1%. This clonotype was detected ten times or more. Its matching antigen is unknown. CDR3 length: 14 amino acids. V lost 6 bases and J lost 2; bases outside the gene matches: 7. Input material: sorted CD4+, CD8+, or CD8+CD57+ T cells (not recorded which) from PBMCs. The chain combines TRBV12-3 or TRBV12-4 with TRBJ2-7, with 7 nucleotides matching TRBD1. The receptor's source is a human donor in good health, serving as a control. The CDR3: CASSPDRSPYEQYF. The CDR3 region has the DNA TGTGCCAGCAGCCCGGACAGGTCCCCCTACGAGCAGTACTTC.